These 24 T cell receptor beta chains were all obtained from the same sample, sequenced in a study of early T cells in non-severe SARS-CoV-2 infection. Each CDR3 protein is one row after TCRdb ran MiXCR on the 5' RACE reads. The sample records 100,000 or so distinct CDR3 sequences, around 12% being singletons. The sample taken for sequencing was whole blood. These TCRs come from an adult who was a healthcare worker with PCR-confirmed SARS-CoV-2 infection or an uninfected control (not recorded which).

This clonotype was observed a handful of times. The V and J genes are TRBV11-2 and TRBJ1-5, with 9 positions matching TRBD1. CDR1 and CDR2 from the germline V gene are SGHAT and FQNNGV. This CDR3 spans 17 amino acids. Unmatched junction bases numbered 6, after V lost 3 bases and J lost 0 bases. The DNA of the CDR3 is TGTGCCAGCAGCTTGGGACAGGGAACTCATAGCAATCAGCCCCAGCATTTT. It translates to CASSLGQGTHSNQPQHF.

The chain is built from TRBV20-1 and TRBJ2-1, with TRBD1 matching over 7 bases. V shed 4 bases and J 0 bases; nucleotides not matched to a gene: 6. Germline V gene sequence: CDR1 DFQATT, CDR2 SNEGSKA (reference sequence). The CDR3 is made up of 15 amino acids. In nucleotides, the CDR3 is TGCAGTGCTACAGGGGGTAAGAGCTCCTACAATGAGCAGTTCTTC. Protein: CSATGGKSSYNEQFF.

This clonotype was picked up many times. The chain combines TRBV27 with TRBJ2-3; 8 bases match TRBD1. After removal of 5 bases from V and 1 base from J, the junction contained 8 bases not matched to a gene. The CDR3 consists of 16 residues. Per germline, CDR1 MNHEY and CDR2 SMNVEV (reference sequence). The CDR3 sequence is CASSPQGAIGTDTQYF. CDR3 nucleotide sequence: TGTGCCAGCAGTCCTCAGGGGGCGATAGGCACAGATACGCAGTATTTT.

The chain has TRBV28 and TRBJ2-7; D may be TRBD1 or TRBD2 (5 bases each). Germline values: CDR1 MDHEN, CDR2 SYDVKM. The V end was cut by 0 bases, the J end by 3 bases, with 12 bases between. CDR3 length: 15 residues. The CDR3 nucleotides are TGTGCCAGCAGTTTATGGGGGGACGGAGTCTACGAGCAGTACTTC. Translated: CASSLWGDGVYEQYF. The whole variable domain, filled in from reference TRBV28 and TRBJ2-7, reads DVKVTQSSRYLVKRTGEKVFLECVQDMDHENMFWYRQDPGLGLRLIYFSYDVKMKEKGDIPEGYSVSREKKERFSLILESASTNQTSMYLCASSLWGDGVYEQYFGPGTRLTVT.

The sample holds a few counts of this clonotype. This rearrangement joins TRBV6-1 to TRBJ1-3; D gene unclear. This CDR3 has 15 residues. From germline, CDR1 is MNHNS and CDR2 SASEGT. The CDR3: CASCLNTISGNTIYF. CDR3 coding DNA: TGTGCATCGTGTTTGAACACCATCTCTGGAAACACCATATATTTT.

The table lists this clonotype with many counts. The chain couples TRBV20-1 to TRBJ1-2, with 7 bases aligning to TRBD1. This CDR3 region has 13 residues. Germline lookup yields CDR1 DFQATT and CDR2 SNEGSKA (reference sequence). J was trimmed by 4 bases and V by 0 bases; bases with no gene match: 2. The CDR3 bases are TGCAGTGCTAGAGAAGGGACAGCCTATGGCTACACCTTC. It codes for CSAREGTAYGYTF.

The CDR3 spells CASRDRANEKLFF. CDR3 DNA sequence: TGTGCCAGCCGGGACAGAGCGAATGAAAAACTGTTTTTT. V and J are TRBV28 and TRBJ1-4; 7 bases are shared with TRBD1. This CDR3 comprises 13 residues. Losses at the gene ends were 8 bases for V and 5 bases for J; bases not matched to a gene: 5. Looked up from germline, CDR1 is MDHEN and CDR2 is SYDVKM.

There are many counts of this clonotype. The chain carries TRBV11-2 and TRBJ1-6, with 10 bases aligning to TRBD1. Germline V gene lookup returns CDR1 SGHAT and CDR2 FQNNGV. The length of the CDR3 is 15 residues. V shed 1 base, J shed 10 bases, and the junction held 4 bases outside the gene matches. The CDR3 reads CASSLARTGGSPLHF. The DNA for the CDR3 is TGTGCCAGCAGCTTAGCCCGGACAGGGGGATCACCCCTCCACTTT. The whole variable domain, remainder taken from reference TRBV11-2 and TRBJ1-6, is EAGVAQSPRYKIIEKRQSVAFWCNPISGHATLYWYQQILGQGPKLLIQFQNNGVVDDSQLPKDRFSAERLKGVDSTLKIQPAKLEDSAVYLCASSLARTGGSPLHFGNGTRLTVT.

This clonotype was recorded only once. The chain is built from TRBV10-3 and TRBJ2-5; 8 bases line up with TRBD1. V was pared by 8 bases and J by 4 bases, with 6 bases of the junction left unmatched. CDR3 length equals 13 residues. CDR1 is ENHRY, CDR2 SYGVKD, per germline. The CDR3 is CAIWGQVAETQYF. The DNA for the CDR3 is TGTGCCATCTGGGGACAGGTCGCAGAGACCCAGTACTTC.

There are a few counts of this clonotype. The chain couples TRBV9 to TRBJ2-1; 7 bases are shared with TRBD2. This CDR3 is 15 amino acids long. The trim removed 0 bases at V and 7 bases at J, leaving 7 bases unmatched. Germline V CDR1 and CDR2: SGDLS, YYNGEE. CDR3 residues: CASSVAGLEGNEQFF. Here the CDR3 DNA reads TGTGCCAGCAGCGTAGCTGGACTAGAGGGTAATGAGCAGTTCTTC.

The chain combines TRBV4-1 with TRBJ2-1; D not certain. Germline lookup yields CDR1 MGHRA and CDR2 YSYEKL. With 0 bases removed from V and 2 bases from J, the gap between germline ends came to 20 bases. The CDR3 sequence is 19 residues long. The CDR3 region is CASSQDTRPPPATYNEQFF. The CDR3, as DNA: TGCGCCAGCAGCCAAGACACGAGACCACCCCCCGCCACCTACAATGAGCAGTTCTTC.

This clonotype has more than one count but fewer than ten. This chain links TRBV25-1 with TRBJ1-6; D call uncertain. The ends were cut back, 1 base at V and 10 bases at J, with 5 bases in the middle. CDR1 is MGHDK and CDR2 is SYGVNS in the germline V gene. The CDR3 totals 12 residues. The CDR3 DNA follows: TGTGCCAGCAGTGAATTACAGTCACCCCTCCACTTT. Translating it yields CASSELQSPLHF.

This clonotype was counted only a few times. The chain uses TRBV28 and TRBJ2-7; TRBD2 aligns across 11 bases. Germline-derived CDR1 and CDR2 are MDHEN and SYDVKM. This CDR3 is built from 12 residues. Trimming at V came to 8 bases and at J to 3 bases, leaving 0 bases not matched to a gene. The CDR3 here is CASGTSGYEQYF. The CDR3 bases are TGTGCCAGCGGGACTAGCGGCTACGAGCAGTACTTC.

The count of this clonotype is one. This chain's CDR3 is CASRNRGSGDTIYF. For the CDR3, the DNA is TGTGCCAGCAGAAACAGGGGATCGGGGGACACCATATATTTT. The rearrangement joins TRBV6-5 to TRBJ1-3; 7 bases agree with TRBD1. V lost 6 bases and J lost 8; bases outside the gene matches: 10. CDR1 and CDR2 from the germline V gene are MNHEY and SVGAGI. The CDR3 sequence is 14 residues long.

This clonotype has just a few counts. This sequence joins TRBV12-3 or TRBV12-4 and TRBJ2-5, with 8 bases matching TRBD1. Trimming took 4 bases from V and 5 from J; bases not matched to a gene: 3. CDR3 size: 13 residues. CDR3 sequence: CASSSDRGETQYF. The CDR3, as DNA: TGTGCCAGCAGTTCAGACAGGGGTGAGACCCAGTACTTC.

This clonotype has only a few counts. This chain links TRBV5-1 with TRBJ1-4; TRBD1 is a possible D gene (5 bases). The V and J ends lost 1 base and 0 bases respectively, with 10 bases between them. This CDR3 is built from 16 residues. Germline loops: CDR1 SGHRS, CDR2 YFSETQ. CDR3: CASSLQGSATNEKLFF. The DNA of the CDR3 is TGCGCCAGCAGCTTGCAGGGCAGCGCAACTAATGAAAAACTGTTTTTT. Drawing the rest from reference TRBV5-1 and TRBJ1-4, the complete variable domain is KAGVTQTPRYLIKTRGQQVTLSCSPISGHRSVSWYQQTPGQGLQFLFEYFSETQRNKGNFPGRFSGRQFSNSRSEMNVSTLELGDSALYLCASSLQGSATNEKLFFGSGTQLSVL.

The chain has TRBV10-1 and TRBJ2-2, with D perhaps matching TRBD2 (6 bases). The CDR3 sequence is 17 residues long. CDR1 WNHNN and CDR2 SYGVQD come from the germline V gene (reference sequence). The ends were cut back, 1 base at V and 5 bases at J, with 17 bases in the middle. The CDR3 bases are TGCGCCAGCAGTGAGTGGATCGGGAGAGGTGATACCGGGGAGCTGTTTTTT. Protein sequence: CASSEWIGRGDTGELFF.

This clonotype was detected many times. V is TRBV6-6 and J is TRBJ1-3; unclear D gene. Germline loops: CDR1 MNHNY, CDR2 SVGAGI (reference sequence). The ends were cut back, 2 bases at V and 4 bases at J, with 12 bases in the middle. The CDR3 consists of 15 residues. The DNA of the CDR3 is TGTGCCAGCAGTTACGTAGGAGAGGGAGGAAACACCATATATTTT. It is translated as CASSYVGEGGNTIYF.

This clonotype has ten or more counts. J is TRBJ2-7 and V is TRBV12-3 or TRBV12-4; no reliable D call. The CDR3 sequence is 13 residues long. The V gene lost 3 bases and the J gene lost 9 bases, with 15 bases spanning the gap. CDR3 DNA: TGTGCCAGCAGTTTTGGGCAGTTCTCGGGGCAGTACTTC. Amino acid sequence: CASSFGQFSGQYF.

In its sample, this clonotype was seen a few times. J is TRBJ2-7 and V is TRBV20-1; the match to TRBD1 covers 8 bases. The CDR3 has 13 amino acids. V was clipped by 6 bases and J by 3 bases; unmatched bases: 7. Per germline, CDR1 DFQATT and CDR2 SNEGSKA (reference sequence). CDR3: CSAPRQGIYEQYF. For the CDR3, the DNA is TGCAGTGCACCTCGACAGGGGATCTACGAGCAGTACTTC.

The J gene is TRBJ2-3, the V gene TRBV6-2 or TRBV6-3, with 7 positions matching TRBD1. CDR1 and CDR2 from the germline V gene are MNHEY and SVGEGT. The CDR3 consists of 14 residues. J lost 5 bases, V lost 5 bases, and 7 bases had no gene match. CDR3 amino acids: CASSDDRVIDTQYF. Written as DNA, the CDR3 is TGTGCCAGCAGTGATGACAGGGTAATAGATACGCAGTATTTT.

The rearrangement links TRBV6-2 or TRBV6-3 to TRBJ2-6; no clear D. The CDR3 has 18 residues. Trimming left V 0 bases short and J 0 bases short, with 12 bases between. The germline V gene has CDR1 MNHEY and CDR2 SVGEGT. The CDR3 nucleotides read TGTGCCAGCAGTTACTCAGGCCTGATTCTCTCTGGGGCCAACGTCCTGACTTTC. This encodes CASSYSGLILSGANVLTF.

The chain uses TRBV19 and TRBJ2-2; 9 positions match TRBD1. V shed 7 bases, J shed 4 bases, and the junction held 7 bases outside the gene matches. The V gene's germline CDR1 is LNHDA and CDR2 SQIVND (reference sequence). The CDR3 runs to 15 residues. The CDR3 loop is CASIRGTGSTGELFF. DNA for the CDR3: TGTGCCAGTATTAGGGGGACAGGGAGCACCGGGGAGCTGTTTTTT.

V gene TRBV19 combines with J gene TRBJ1-5; D gene uncertain. This CDR3 comprises 13 residues. Trimming stripped 6 bases from V and 0 bases from J, with 6 bases between. Germline V CDR1 and CDR2: LNHDA, SQIVND (reference sequence). The DNA of the CDR3 is TGTGCCAGTAGATATGGTAGCAATCAGCCCCAGCATTTT. Translating gives CASRYGSNQPQHF.